This TCR beta chain was documented in a study of cytomegalovirus exposure and HLA in healthy donors. Study-wide findings and caveats: Analysis was carried out at a later point, and it linked a missense DCLRE1C variant to TCR beta V- and J-gene trimming. Later work found that TCR association rates differed between HLA loci; DRB1 had the most and HLA-C the fewest. Several of the most significant clusters appeared, in a later analysis, to be linked to common viral pathogens. TCR beta sequences reportedly predicted most subjects' HLA-A and HLA-B alleles accurately.

The PCR made use of 60 Vbeta and 13 Jbeta primers. TCRdb's table, derived via immunoSEQ multiplex PCR, lists solely in-frame clones and lacks some. The repertoire holds tens of thousands of clones, with over 70% as singletons. CDR3 size: 17 residues. The V and J ends lost 9 bases and 4 bases, in that order; junction bases with no gene match: 19. Germline V gene lookup returns CDR1 MNHEY and CDR2 SMNVEV (reference sequence). Comments on this clone: The antigen is unknown.

The sequencing input was PBMCs. The clonotype was recovered from a woman aged 40 to 50 in good health and CMV-seronegative. V and J are TRBV27 and TRBJ2-3, with 7 bases matching TRBD2. DNA of the CDR3: TGTGCCAGTTCAATTTTTGGGGCGGGAGTTTCGCCAGATACGCAGTATTTT. Protein product: CASSIFGAGVSPDTQYF.